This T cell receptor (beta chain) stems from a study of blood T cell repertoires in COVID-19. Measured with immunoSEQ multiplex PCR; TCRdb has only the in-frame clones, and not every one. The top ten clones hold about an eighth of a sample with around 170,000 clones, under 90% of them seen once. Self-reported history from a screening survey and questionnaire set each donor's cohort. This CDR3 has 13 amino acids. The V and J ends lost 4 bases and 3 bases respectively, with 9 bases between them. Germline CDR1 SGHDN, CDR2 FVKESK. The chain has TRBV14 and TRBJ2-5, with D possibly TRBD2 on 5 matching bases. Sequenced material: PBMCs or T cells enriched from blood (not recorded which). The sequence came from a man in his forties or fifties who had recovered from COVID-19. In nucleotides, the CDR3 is TGTGCCAGCAGCCTCGGGGTGGAAGAGACCCAGTACTTC. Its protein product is CASSLGVEETQYF.